This TCR beta chain is drawn from a study of cytomegalovirus exposure and HLA in healthy donors. Study conclusions and caveats: The authors later found TCR association rates varying by HLA locus, with DRB1 most and HLA-C fewest. Researchers catalogued under 200 TCR beta chains as cytomegalovirus-associated.

The PCR employed 60 Vbeta primers together with 13 Jbeta primers. Original processing notes: There were around 77 million unique TCR beta chains by a later count, and around 10 million of them were shared. Libraries were prepared by immunoSEQ multiplex PCR; TCRdb keeps only in-frame clonotypes and omits some of them. V and J calls and clone size are those listed in that table; D and trimming were worked out from the DNA. The sample carries 100,000 to 150,000 clones, 80% recorded once. This clone was seen just once. Its antigen is unknown. Donors counted as nominally healthy when sampled, yet unrecorded immune exposures were likely. Germline V gives CDR1 SGDLS, CDR2 YYNGEE. The CDR3 has 17 amino acids. V lost 3 bases to trimming and J lost 3 bases; unmatched junction nucleotides: 6.

The sequencing input was PBMCs. This receptor was taken from a female donor in good health and CMV-seronegative. This rearrangement joins TRBV9 to TRBJ2-6, with TRBD1 matching 10 bases. CDR3 coding DNA: TGTGCCAGCAGCGCACGACAGGGGGCGCTTGGGGCCAACGTCCTGACTTTC. This sequence encodes CASSARQGALGANVLTF.